A selection of T cell receptor beta chains follows, all from one sample in a study of Graves' ophthalmopathy and Graves' hyperthyroidism. TCRdb processed the multiplex PCR reads anew with MiXCR; each CDR3 protein has one entry. The sample lists about 620,000 distinct CDR3 sequences; approximately 22% were seen once. The source material was peripheral blood. The receptor source for this set is a woman aged 18-29 years with stable Graves' hyperthyroidism. Some clones in this sample may be carry-over from other donors' samples. CDR3s include the opening cysteine and the closing phenylalanine or tryptophan. A D gene is named only where the DNA matches it firmly. Clone size is not always given. Where it is, it says once, few, many or a class for expanded clones.

j_call v_call clone_size d_call cdr3_nt cdr3_aa
TRBJ1-1 TRBV30 . . TGTGCCTGGAGGGTTACAACAAACACTGAAGCTTTCTTT CAWRVTTNTEAFF
TRBJ2-5 TRBV12-3/TRBV12-4 many . TGTGCCAGCAGCCCCTACAGGGGAGGACAAGAGACCCAGTACTTC CASSPYRGGQETQYF
TRBJ1-5 TRBV12-3/TRBV12-4 many . TGTGCCGGCAGCCCCGGGCAACAGGGAGGCAGTCAGCCCCAGCATTTT CAGSPGQQGGSQPQHF
TRBJ1-5 TRBV12-3/TRBV12-4 many TRBD1 TGTGCCAGCAGTTTAGGGGACAGGGGAGGATTGTCCCAGCATTTT CASSLGDRGGLSQHF
TRBJ1-1 TRBV27 many TRBD1 TGTGCCAGCAGTCCACAGGACAGGGTGGTCACTGAAGCTTTCTTT CASSPQDRVVTEAFF
TRBJ1-1 TRBV7-9 . . TGTGCCAGCAGCCGACAGGATTTACGTTGGGCTTTCTTT CASSRQDLRWAFF
TRBJ2-7 TRBV6-5 . TRBD2 TGTGCCAGCAGTTACACCGACCAGCGCGGGAGGGTCCACGAGCAGTACTTC CASSYTDQRGRVHEQYF
TRBJ1-1 TRBV4-1 . . TGCGCCAGCAGCCTTTCCGGACAGAGCAACACTGAAGCTTTCTTT CASSLSGQSNTEAFF
TRBJ2-7 TRBV14 many . TGTGCCAGCAGCCAAGATACGGGGGCGCGGTACGAGCAGTACTTC CASSQDTGARYEQYF
TRBJ2-5 TRBV6-5 . . TGTGCCAGCAGTACTTCAGGGAGCCAAGAGACCCAGTACTTC CASSTSGSQETQYF
TRBJ2-2 TRBV2 . . TGTGCCAGCAGACGTAGGAGGGATATCACCGGGGAGCTGTTTTTT CASRRRRDITGELFF
TRBJ2-7 TRBV15 once . TGTGCCACCAGCAGAAAGACTGCGTCCTACGAGCAGTACTTC CATSRKTASYEQYF
TRBJ1-2 TRBV27 many TRBD1 TGTGCCAGCTCGACGGCAGGGGGCGCGAGGGGCTACACCTTC CASSTAGGARGYTF
TRBJ1-5 TRBV12-3/TRBV12-4 many TRBD1 TGTGCCAGCAGCGCGACAGGGGAGCAGCCCCAGCATTTT CASSATGEQPQHF
TRBJ1-1 TRBV6-5 once . TGTGCCAGCAGTTACTCACAGGTGAACACTGAAGCTTTCTTT CASSYSQVNTEAFF
TRBJ2-7 TRBV15 . . TGTGCCACCAGCAGAGATCGGGGGAGGTACGAGCAGTACTTC CATSRDRGRYEQYF
TRBJ1-2 TRBV29-1 . . TGCAGCGCAGAGAGCTTCCGGGGCACCCTTAGCTATGGCTACACCTTC CSAESFRGTLSYGYTF
TRBJ1-6 TRBV29-1 . . TGCAGCGTTGGGGAGGGATCACCCCTCCACTTT CSVGEGSPLHF
TRBJ2-5 TRBV25-1 . . TGTGCCAGCAGTGAAGGGAGAATGGGGACCCGAGAGACCCAGTACTTC CASSEGRMGTRETQYF
TRBJ2-2 TRBV20-1 many TRBD2 TGCAGTGCTAGGACTAGCGGGGGACCAGTCACCGGGGAGCTGTTTTTT CSARTSGGPVTGELFF
TRBJ2-7 TRBV5-1 few TRBD1 TGCGCCAGCAGCGAGAGACAGGGCCCCTACTACGAGCAGTACTTC CASSERQGPYYEQYF
TRBJ2-7 TRBV19 many TRBD2 TGTGCCAGTAGCCCACTAGCGGGGAGTGCCTACGAGCAGTACTTC CASSPLAGSAYEQYF
TRBJ1-6 TRBV27 many . TGTGCCAGCAGTTTATCGGGGAGGTATAATTCACCCCTCCACTTT CASSLSGRYNSPLHF
TRBJ1-2 TRBV27 . . TGTGCCAGCAGTTTTGGGGTCTCGGGTGTTTTTTACTATGGCTACACCTTC CASSFGVSGVFYYGYTF
TRBJ1-6 TRBV28 many . TGTGCCAGCAGTTTACCGCCTACCGGGGCCCTCCACTTT CASSLPPTGALHF
TRBJ2-5 TRBV12-5 . . TGTGCTAGTGGTTTGGGACGACTCCTTGGTACCCGGGAGACCCAGTACTTC CASGLGRLLGTRETQYF
TRBJ1-2 TRBV27 few . TGTGCCAGCAGTTCGGCCGGGACGGGCTTCTGGTACACCTTC CASSSAGTGFWYTF
TRBJ1-1 TRBV6-5 . . TGTGCCAGCAGTTACTCGTTTTCGGTCTCGAACGAAGCTTTCTTT CASSYSFSVSNEAFF